These 20 T cell receptor beta chains were sequenced from one sample in a study of T cell responses to AZD1222 COVID-19 vaccine. The data were produced by immunoSEQ multiplex PCR, yet TCRdb's version contains in-frame clones alone and is incomplete. The sample holds more than 90,000 clones, more than 70% seen once. The specimen was peripheral blood, collected on day 0 of AZD1222 vaccination. These receptors came from an adult in good health.

The rearrangement joins TRBV9 to TRBJ1-1, with D unclear. The CDR3 length is 14 residues. V was clipped by 4 bases and J by 0 bases, with 10 bases between them. Germline V CDR1 and CDR2: SGDLS, YYNGEE. The CDR3 is CASSSESMNTEAFF. The DNA of the CDR3 is TGTGCCAGCAGCTCGGAAAGCATGAACACTGAAGCTTTCTTT.

This chain connects TRBV3-1 (or the pseudogene TRBV3-2) to TRBJ1-4, with D uncertain. This CDR3 region has 14 residues. Germline lookup yields CDR1 LGHDT and CDR2 YNNKEL (reference sequence). Trimming pared 5 bases from V and 2 bases from J, leaving 9 bases between. The CDR3 nucleotides read TGTGCCAGCAGCAAACAGAGTACTAATGAAAAACTGTTTTTT. Translating gives CASSKQSTNEKLFF.

This clone came up many times. The chain uses TRBV15 and TRBJ2-3; possibly TRBD1 for D (6 bases). CDR1 is LNHNV and CDR2 is YYDKDF in the germline V gene (reference sequence). The CDR3 consists of 16 residues. V lost 3 bases, J lost 3 bases, and 16 bases lay in between. CDR3 region: CATSRATGFGTDTQYF. CDR3 coding DNA: TGTGCCACCAGCAGGGCTACAGGGTTTGGGACAGATACGCAGTATTTT.

V is TRBV9 and J is TRBJ1-3; no definite D call. The germline V and J ends were trimmed by 0 bases and 6 bases, with 13 bases remaining between them. Germline V gene data show CDR1 as SGDLS and CDR2 as YYNGEE. The CDR3 runs 15 residues. CDR3 loop: CASSVGDSTENTIYF. The DNA for the CDR3 is TGTGCCAGCAGCGTAGGAGATAGTACTGAAAACACCATATATTTT.

V and J are TRBV7-2 and TRBJ2-7, with 8 bases fitting TRBD1. V shed 3 bases and J 6 bases; nucleotides not matched to a gene: 4. This CDR3 has 13 amino acids. The germline V gene encodes CDR1 SGHTA and CDR2 FQGNSA. CDR3 sequence: CASSLWTGSEQYF. Here the CDR3 DNA reads TGTGCCAGCAGCTTGTGGACAGGGAGCGAGCAGTACTTC.

The chain combines TRBV30 with TRBJ1-3; D remains unclear. V lost 0 bases, J lost 0 bases, and 9 bases lay in between. Germline loops: CDR1 GTSNPN, CDR2 SVGIG (reference sequence). This CDR3 is 15 amino acids long. CDR3 region: CAWSVTMSSGNTIYF. In DNA, the CDR3 is TGTGCCTGGAGTGTGACCATGAGCTCTGGAAACACCATATATTTT.

The gene calls are TRBV29-1 and TRBJ2-5; 12 bases align to TRBD2. Germline values: CDR1 SQVTM, CDR2 ANQGSEA. J gave up 3 bases and V 6 bases, and 2 bases lay outside the gene matches. The CDR3 is 13 residues long. This CDR3 reads CSVRTSGKETQYF. The CDR3 bases are TGCAGCGTCAGGACTAGCGGGAAAGAGACCCAGTACTTC.

This clone was recorded once. The chain uses TRBV27 and TRBJ2-5; 10 bases map to TRBD1. The CDR3 runs 15 residues. Trimming cost V 1 base and J 4 bases; bases outside gene matches: 3. CDR1 MNHEY and CDR2 SMNVEV come from the germline V gene (reference sequence). The CDR3 sequence is CASSLFDRGLETQYF. As DNA, the CDR3 is TGTGCCAGCAGTTTATTCGACAGGGGGCTAGAGACCCAGTACTTC.

In nucleotides, the CDR3 is TGTGCCAGCATGGGGGAGAATTACAATGAGCAGTTCTTC. This encodes CASMGENYNEQFF. The rearrangement links TRBV12-3 or TRBV12-4 to TRBJ2-1; D assignment may be TRBD1 or TRBD2 (5 bases each). V gave up 7 bases and J gave up 4 bases, with 11 bases separating them. The CDR3 is 13 residues long.

The V call is TRBV5-1, the J call TRBJ1-4; D possibly corresponds to TRBD1 (6 bases). From germline, CDR1 is SGHRS and CDR2 YFSETQ. Trimming stripped 1 base from V and 0 bases from J, with 7 bases between. The CDR3 spans 15 residues. CDR3 sequence reads: CASSLHRATNEKLFF. For the CDR3, the DNA is TGCGCCAGCAGCTTGCACAGGGCAACTAATGAAAAACTGTTTTTT. The entire variable domain, with the rest obtained from reference TRBV5-1 and TRBJ1-4, is as follows: KAGVTQTPRYLIKTRGQQVTLSCSPISGHRSVSWYQQTPGQGLQFLFEYFSETQRNKGNFPGRFSGRQFSNSRSEMNVSTLELGDSALYLCASSLHRATNEKLFFGSGTQLSVL.

This sequence joins TRBV29-1 and TRBJ1-1; D is unclear. Germline CDR1 and CDR2: SQVTM and ANQGSEA. Trimming shortened V by 2 bases and J by 3 bases, and 10 bases separated the two germline ends. This CDR3 region has 13 residues. The CDR3 nucleotides read TGCAGCGTTGAACCCGGGTCGTACACTGAAGCTTTCTTT. It encodes CSVEPGSYTEAFF.

The rearrangement joins TRBV28 to TRBJ2-7; the D call may be TRBD1 or TRBD2 (5 bases each). This CDR3 is built from 13 residues. Trimming removed 7 bases from V and 6 bases from J, with 16 bases in between. Germline V gene sequence: CDR1 MDHEN, CDR2 SYDVKM. The CDR3: CASIGDPGPEQYF. Here the CDR3 DNA reads TGTGCCAGCATAGGGGACCCAGGTCCCGAGCAGTACTTC. Full variable domain (rest looked up from reference TRBV28 and TRBJ2-7): DVKVTQSSRYLVKRTGEKVFLECVQDMDHENMFWYRQDPGLGLRLIYFSYDVKMKEKGDIPEGYSVSREKKERFSLILESASTNQTSMYLCASIGDPGPEQYFGPGTRLTVT.

This sequence joins TRBV30 and TRBJ1-2; D might be TRBD1 (5 bases). The CDR3 contains 12 residues. Trimming removed 4 bases at V and 3 bases at J, with 9 bases between. Germline-derived CDR1 and CDR2 are GTSNPN and SVGIG (reference sequence). CDR3 nucleotides: TGTGCCTGGACAGGGTGGGACTATGGCTACACCTTC. Amino acid sequence: CAWTGWDYGYTF.

The V call is TRBV5-1, the J call TRBJ1-1; D gene ambiguous. Germline CDR1 and CDR2: SGHRS and YFSETQ. The CDR3 runs 17 residues. V lost 4 bases and J 1 base, leaving 20 bases between the germline ends. CDR3 nucleotides: TGCGCCAGCAGCCCCGCTAATGAGCGGGATCGGAACACTGAAGCTTTCTTT. This encodes CASSPANERDRNTEAFF.

The J gene is TRBJ2-3, the V gene TRBV19; D possibly corresponds to TRBD2 (6 bases). The V and J ends lost 5 bases and 1 base respectively, with 16 bases between them. This CDR3 has 16 amino acids. Germline assignment: CDR1 LNHDA and CDR2 SQIVND (reference sequence). CDR3 loop: CASSGPWTGGTDTQYF. CDR3 nucleotides: TGTGCCAGTAGTGGCCCTTGGACGGGAGGCACAGATACGCAGTATTTT.

The V gene is TRBV19, the J gene TRBJ1-1; D may be TRBD1 (6 bases). The V end lost 5 bases, the J end lost 1 base, and 8 bases lay between the germline ends. This CDR3 spans 13 amino acids. CDR1 and CDR2 (germline): LNHDA, SQIVND (reference sequence). CDR3 residues: CASSLDRNTEAFF. DNA of the CDR3: TGTGCCAGTAGTTTGGACAGGAACACTGAAGCTTTCTTT.

This chain joins TRBV3-1 (or the pseudogene TRBV3-2) and TRBJ1-6; TRBD1 agrees at 7 bases. Trimming took 3 bases from V and 5 from J; bases not matched to a gene: 1. Per the germline V gene, CDR1 is LGHDT and CDR2 is YNNKEL (reference sequence). The CDR3 runs to 14 residues. This CDR3 is CASSQGQNNSPLHF. DNA for the CDR3: TGTGCCAGCAGCCAGGGACAGAATAATTCACCCCTCCACTTT.

The V call is TRBV5-6, the J call TRBJ1-2; perhaps TRBD1 as D (5 bases). The CDR3 length is 14 residues. Germline V gene sequence: CDR1 SGHDT, CDR2 YYEEEE. V shed 7 bases and J shed 0 bases, with 13 bases lying between them. The CDR3 DNA follows: TGTGCCAGCCTGTGGGGGGGAGCTAACTATGGCTACACCTTC. Amino acid sequence: CASLWGGANYGYTF.

The DNA of the CDR3 is TGTGCCAGCTCACAGGAGTTAAATCAGCCCCAGCATTTT. It codes for CASSQELNQPQHF. The V gene is TRBV18, the J gene TRBJ1-5; no firm D call. This CDR3 contains 13 residues. Trimming took 4 bases from V and 4 from J, leaving 8 bases between them. Germline V gene lookup returns CDR1 KGHSH and CDR2 LQKENI.

This chain joins TRBV12-3 or TRBV12-4 and TRBJ1-2, with no clear D. V lost 4 bases and J lost 5, with 5 bases in between. The CDR3 loop spans 11 amino acids. The chain's CDR3 is CASSSSYGYTF. CDR3 coding DNA: TGTGCCAGCAGTTCCAGTTATGGCTACACCTTC.